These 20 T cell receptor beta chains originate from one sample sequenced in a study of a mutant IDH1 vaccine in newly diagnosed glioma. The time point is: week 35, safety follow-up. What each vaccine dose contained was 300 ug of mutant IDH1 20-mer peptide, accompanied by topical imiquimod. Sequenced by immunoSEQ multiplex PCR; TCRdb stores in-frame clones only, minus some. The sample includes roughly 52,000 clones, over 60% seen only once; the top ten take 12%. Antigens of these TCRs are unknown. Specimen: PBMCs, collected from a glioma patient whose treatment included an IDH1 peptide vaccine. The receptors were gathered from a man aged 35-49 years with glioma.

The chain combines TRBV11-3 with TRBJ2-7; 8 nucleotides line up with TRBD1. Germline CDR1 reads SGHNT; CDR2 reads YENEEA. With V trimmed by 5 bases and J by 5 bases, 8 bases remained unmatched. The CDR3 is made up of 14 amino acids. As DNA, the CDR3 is TGTGCCAGCAGCCCCGGGACAGGAGTTGACGAGCAGTACGTC. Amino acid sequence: CASSPGTGVDEQYV.

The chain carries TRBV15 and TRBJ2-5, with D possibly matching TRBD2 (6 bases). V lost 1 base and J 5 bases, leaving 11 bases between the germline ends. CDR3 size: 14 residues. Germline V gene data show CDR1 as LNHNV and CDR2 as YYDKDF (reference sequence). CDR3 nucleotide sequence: TGTGCCACCAGCAGAGGGGCGGGAAGGGAGACCCAGTACTTC. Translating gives CATSRGAGRETQYF.

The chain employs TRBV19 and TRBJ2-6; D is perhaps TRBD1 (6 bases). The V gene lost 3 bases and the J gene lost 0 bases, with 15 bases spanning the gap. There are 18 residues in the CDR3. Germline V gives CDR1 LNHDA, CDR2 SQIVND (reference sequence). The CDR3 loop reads CASSIPNHRVSGANVLTF. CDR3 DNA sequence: TGTGCCAGTAGTATCCCGAATCACAGGGTCTCTGGGGCCAACGTCCTGACTTTC.

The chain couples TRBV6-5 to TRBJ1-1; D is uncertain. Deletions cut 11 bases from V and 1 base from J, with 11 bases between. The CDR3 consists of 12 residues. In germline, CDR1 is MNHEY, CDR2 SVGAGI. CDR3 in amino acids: CAVGLPNTEAFF. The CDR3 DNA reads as TGTGCCGTTGGACTCCCGAACACTGAAGCTTTCTTT.

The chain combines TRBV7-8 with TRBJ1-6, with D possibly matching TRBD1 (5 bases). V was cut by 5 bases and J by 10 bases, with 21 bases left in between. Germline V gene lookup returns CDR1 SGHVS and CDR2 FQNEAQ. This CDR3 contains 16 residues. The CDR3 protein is CASSPRGVGGGSPLHF. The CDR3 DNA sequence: TGTGCCAGCAGCCCCCGGGGGGTCGGAGGCGGGTCACCCCTCCACTTT. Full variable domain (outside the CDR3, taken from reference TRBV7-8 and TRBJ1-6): GAGVSQSPRYKVAKRGQDVALRCDPISGHVSLFWYQQALGQGPEFLTYFQNEAQLDKSGLPSDRFFAERPEGSVSTLKIQRTQQEDSAVYLCASSPRGVGGGSPLHFGNGTRLTVT.

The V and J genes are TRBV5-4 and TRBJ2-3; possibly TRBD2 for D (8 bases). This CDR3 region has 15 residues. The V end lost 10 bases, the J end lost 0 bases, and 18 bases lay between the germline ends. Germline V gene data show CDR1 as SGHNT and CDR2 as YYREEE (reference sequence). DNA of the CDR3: TGTGCCTCCGGGGGGGGACAGCCTAGCACAGATACGCAGTATTTT. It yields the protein CASGGGQPSTDTQYF.

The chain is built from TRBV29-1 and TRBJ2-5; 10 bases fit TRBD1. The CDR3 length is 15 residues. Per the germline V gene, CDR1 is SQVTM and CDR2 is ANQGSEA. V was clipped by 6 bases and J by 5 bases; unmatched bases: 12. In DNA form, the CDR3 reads TGCAGCGTCCGGGACAGGGGTGGACTGCGGGAGACCCAGTACTTC. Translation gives CSVRDRGGLRETQYF.

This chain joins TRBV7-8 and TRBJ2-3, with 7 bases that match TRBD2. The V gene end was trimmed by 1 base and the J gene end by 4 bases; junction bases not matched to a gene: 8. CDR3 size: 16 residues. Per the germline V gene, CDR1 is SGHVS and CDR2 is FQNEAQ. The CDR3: CASSLGGGGPADTQYF. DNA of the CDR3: TGTGCCAGCAGCTTAGGTGGGGGAGGGCCGGCAGATACGCAGTATTTT.

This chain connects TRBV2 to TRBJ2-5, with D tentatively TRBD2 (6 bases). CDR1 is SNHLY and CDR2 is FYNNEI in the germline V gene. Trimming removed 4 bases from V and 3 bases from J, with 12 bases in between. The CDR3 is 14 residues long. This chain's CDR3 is CASSAGLAKETQYF. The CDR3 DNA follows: TGTGCCAGCAGTGCGGGGCTAGCGAAAGAGACCCAGTACTTC.

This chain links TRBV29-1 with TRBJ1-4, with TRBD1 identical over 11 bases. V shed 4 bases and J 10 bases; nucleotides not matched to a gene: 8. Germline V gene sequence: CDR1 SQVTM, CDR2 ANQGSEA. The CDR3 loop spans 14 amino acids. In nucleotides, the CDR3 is TGCAGCGTTGGGGATGGACAGGGGGCAGGAAAACTGTTTTTT. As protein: CSVGDGQGAGKLFF.

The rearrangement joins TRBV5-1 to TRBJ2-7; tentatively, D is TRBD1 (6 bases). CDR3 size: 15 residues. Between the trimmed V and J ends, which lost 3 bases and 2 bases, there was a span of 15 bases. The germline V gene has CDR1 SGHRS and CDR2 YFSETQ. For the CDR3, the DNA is TGCGCCAGCAGCTACCCCCGGGACACGCCCTACGAGCAGTACTTC. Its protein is CASSYPRDTPYEQYF.

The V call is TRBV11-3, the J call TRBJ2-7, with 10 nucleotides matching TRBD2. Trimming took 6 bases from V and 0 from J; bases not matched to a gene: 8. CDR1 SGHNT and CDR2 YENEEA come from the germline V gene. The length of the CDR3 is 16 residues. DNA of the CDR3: TGTGCCAGCAGTTCCGGACTAGCGGAGAGCTCCTACGAGCAGTACGTC. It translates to CASSSGLAESSYEQYV.

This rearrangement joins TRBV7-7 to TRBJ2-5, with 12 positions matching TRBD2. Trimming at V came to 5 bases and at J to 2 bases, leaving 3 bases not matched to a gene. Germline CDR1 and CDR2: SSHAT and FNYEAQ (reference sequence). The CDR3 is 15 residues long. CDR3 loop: CASSGTSGLQETQYF. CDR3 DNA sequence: TGTGCCAGCAGCGGGACTAGCGGGCTACAAGAGACCCAGTACTTC.

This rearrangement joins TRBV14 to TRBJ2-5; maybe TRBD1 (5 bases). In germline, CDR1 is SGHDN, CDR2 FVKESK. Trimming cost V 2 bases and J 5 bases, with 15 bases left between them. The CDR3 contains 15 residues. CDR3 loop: CASSQRQSRVETQYF. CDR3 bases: TGTGCCAGCAGCCAACGACAGTCCCGGGTCGAGACCCAGTACTTC.

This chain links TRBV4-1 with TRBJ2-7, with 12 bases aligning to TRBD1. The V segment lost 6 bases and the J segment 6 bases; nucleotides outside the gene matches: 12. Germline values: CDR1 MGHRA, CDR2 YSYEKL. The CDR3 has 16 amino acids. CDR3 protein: CASSLLGTGGRGEQYF. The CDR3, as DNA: TGCGCCAGCAGTCTTCTTGGGACAGGGGGCCGGGGCGAGCAGTACTTC.

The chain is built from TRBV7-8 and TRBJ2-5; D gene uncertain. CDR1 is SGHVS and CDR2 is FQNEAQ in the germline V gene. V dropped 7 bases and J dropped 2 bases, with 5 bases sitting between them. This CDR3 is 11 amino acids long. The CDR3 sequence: CASTRQETQYF. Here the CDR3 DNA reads TGTGCCAGCACGAGGCAAGAGACCCAGTACTTC.

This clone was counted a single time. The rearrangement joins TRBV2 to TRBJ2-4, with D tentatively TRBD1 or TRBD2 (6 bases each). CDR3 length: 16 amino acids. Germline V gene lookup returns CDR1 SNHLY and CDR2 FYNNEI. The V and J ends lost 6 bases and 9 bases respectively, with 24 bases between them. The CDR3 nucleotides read TGTGCCAGCAGCGAGAGCTCAGGGTTTGGAGGGGGCATTCAGTACTTC. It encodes CASSESSGFGGGIQYF.

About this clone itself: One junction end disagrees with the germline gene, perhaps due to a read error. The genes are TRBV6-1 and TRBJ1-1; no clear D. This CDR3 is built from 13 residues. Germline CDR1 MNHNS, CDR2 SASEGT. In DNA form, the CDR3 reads TGTGCCATCAGTGAGTCCGTGAACACTGAAGCTTTCTTT. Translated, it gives CAISESVNTEAFF.

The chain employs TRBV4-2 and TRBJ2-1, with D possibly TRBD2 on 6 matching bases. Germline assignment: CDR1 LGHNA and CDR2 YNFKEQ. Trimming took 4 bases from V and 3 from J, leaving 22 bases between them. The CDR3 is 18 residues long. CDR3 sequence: CASSPLTVGEDFYNEQFF. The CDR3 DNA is TGTGCCAGCAGCCCCCTTACAGTAGGGGAGGACTTCTACAATGAGCAGTTCTTC.

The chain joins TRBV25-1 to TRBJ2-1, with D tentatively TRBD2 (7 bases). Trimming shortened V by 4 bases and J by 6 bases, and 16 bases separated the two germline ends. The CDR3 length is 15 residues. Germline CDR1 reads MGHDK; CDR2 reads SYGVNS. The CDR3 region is CASSARGGGSNEQFF. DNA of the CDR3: TGTGCCAGCAGTGCCAGGGGAGGGGGGTCCAATGAGCAGTTCTTC.